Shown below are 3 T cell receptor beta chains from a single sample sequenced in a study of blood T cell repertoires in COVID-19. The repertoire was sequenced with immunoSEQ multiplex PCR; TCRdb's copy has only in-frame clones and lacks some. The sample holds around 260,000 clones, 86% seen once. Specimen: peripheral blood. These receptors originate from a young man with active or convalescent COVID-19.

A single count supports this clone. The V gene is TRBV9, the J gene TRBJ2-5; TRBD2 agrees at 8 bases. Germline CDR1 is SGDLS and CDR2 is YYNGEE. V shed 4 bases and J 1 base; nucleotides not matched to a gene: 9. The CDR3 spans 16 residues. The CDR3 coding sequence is TGTGCCAGCAGCCCGAGGAGCGGGGGACGCCAAGAGACCCAGTACTTC. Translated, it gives CASSPRSGGRQETQYF.

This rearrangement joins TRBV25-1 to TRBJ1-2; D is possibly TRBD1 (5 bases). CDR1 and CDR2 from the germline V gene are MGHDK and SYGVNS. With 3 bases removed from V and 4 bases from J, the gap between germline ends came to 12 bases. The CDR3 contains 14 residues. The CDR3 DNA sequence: TGTGCCAGCAGTGACGGCAGGGAACTCTATGGCTACACCTTC. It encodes CASSDGRELYGYTF.

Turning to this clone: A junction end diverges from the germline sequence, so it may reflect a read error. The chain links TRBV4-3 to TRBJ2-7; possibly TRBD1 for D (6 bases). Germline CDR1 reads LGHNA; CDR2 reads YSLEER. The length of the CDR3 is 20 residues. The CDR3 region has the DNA TGCGCCAGCAGCCTCCTTAGCAGGGGAGCTCGTAATCTCCATGACTACGAGCAGTATTTC. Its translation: CASSLLSRGARNLHDYEQYF.